These 24 T cell receptor beta chains came from one sample sequenced in a study of cytomegalovirus exposure and HLA in healthy donors. The study ran its PCR with 60 Vbeta and 13 Jbeta primers. The assay was immunoSEQ multiplex PCR, and TCRdb's table has in-frame clones only and misses some. The data hold about 300,000 clones, with 80% to 90% observed a single time. What was sequenced was PBMCs. Receptors were obtained from a man between 35 and 55 years old in good health and CMV-seropositive.

The sample holds a few counts of this clone. CDR3 amino acids: CASTQTELNTEAFF. In DNA form, the CDR3 reads TGTGCCAGCACCCAGACAGAGCTGAACACTGAAGCTTTCTTT. The chain is built from TRBV11-1 and TRBJ1-1; perhaps TRBD1 as D (5 bases). Per germline, CDR1 SGHAT and CDR2 FQDESV (reference sequence). The V and J ends lost 7 bases and 0 bases respectively, with 12 bases between them. The CDR3 runs 14 residues. Drawing the rest from reference TRBV11-1 and TRBJ1-1, the complete variable domain is EAEVAQSPRYKITEKSQAVAFWCDPISGHATLYWYRQILGQGPELLVQFQDESVVDDSQLPKDRFSAERLKGVDSTLKIQPAELGDSAMYLCASTQTELNTEAFFGQGTRLTVV.

The rearrangement links TRBV11-2 to TRBJ1-2; the D gene is possibly TRBD1 (5 bases). V dropped 4 bases and J dropped 6 bases, with 9 bases sitting between them. The CDR3 loop spans 12 amino acids. CDR1 SGHAT and CDR2 FQNNGV come from the germline V gene. Here the CDR3 DNA reads TGTGCCAGCAGCTCCGGAGGGGATGGCTACACCTTC. Translating it yields CASSSGGDGYTF.

The chain joins TRBV10-2 to TRBJ2-7; maybe TRBD2 (6 bases). Germline loops: CDR1 WSHSY, CDR2 SAAADI. Trimming pared 8 bases from V and 3 bases from J, leaving 26 bases between. The CDR3 consists of 17 residues. CDR3 sequence: CASLKSGPGETYYEQYF. The CDR3 region has the DNA TGCGCCAGCCTAAAATCCGGACCGGGAGAGACCTACTACGAGCAGTACTTC.

The gene calls are TRBV5-3 and TRBJ1-5, with 10 bases lining up with TRBD1. TRBV5-3 falls under the ORF class, with uncertain function. Unmatched junction bases numbered 8, after V lost 0 bases and J lost 2 bases. The CDR3 is 18 residues long. CDR3 loop: CARSLVGQGCWGNQPQHF. In DNA form, the CDR3 reads TGTGCCAGAAGCTTGGTGGGACAGGGGTGTTGGGGCAATCAGCCCCAGCATTTT.

This clone was recorded only once. The chain couples TRBV7-8 to TRBJ1-5, with 7 nucleotides matching TRBD1. V shed 1 base, J shed 5 bases, and the junction held 5 bases outside the gene matches. The CDR3 covers 15 residues. CDR1 and CDR2 from the germline V gene are SGHVS and FQNEAQ. This chain's CDR3 is CASSLGQGVDQPQHF. In DNA, the CDR3 is TGTGCCAGCAGCTTAGGACAGGGCGTCGATCAGCCCCAGCATTTT. Full variable domain (outside the CDR3, taken from reference TRBV7-8 and TRBJ1-5): GAGVSQSPRYKVAKRGQDVALRCDPISGHVSLFWYQQALGQGPEFLTYFQNEAQLDKSGLPSDRFFAERPEGSVSTLKIQRTQQEDSAVYLCASSLGQGVDQPQHFGDGTRLSIL.

The J gene is TRBJ1-3, the V gene TRBV6-4; the D is unclear. Trimming took 5 bases from V and 2 from J, leaving 16 bases between them. Per germline, CDR1 MRHNA and CDR2 SNTAGT. The CDR3 runs to 16 residues. The CDR3: CASSPGGPGTGNTIYF. The CDR3 nucleotides are TGTGCCAGCAGTCCCGGAGGACCCGGAACTGGAAACACCATATATTTT.

The V gene is TRBV5-7, the J gene TRBJ1-2; D is perhaps TRBD1 (6 bases). TRBV5-7 is placed among ORFs of uncertain function. The CDR3 is 13 residues long. V gave up 1 base and J gave up 6 bases, with 10 bases separating them. For the CDR3, the DNA is TGTGCCAGCAGCTTGAGGGGGGGACATGGCTACACCTTC. This encodes CASSLRGGHGYTF.

The chain recombines TRBV28 with TRBJ2-7; 13 bases are shared with TRBD2. Germline CDR1 MDHEN, CDR2 SYDVKM. The CDR3 runs 15 residues. V trimming: 4 bases; J trimming: 5 bases; junction bases outside the gene matches: 5. The CDR3 DNA is TGTGCCAGCAGTTCCGGACTAGCGGGAGAAAACGAGCAGTACTTC. Encoded protein: CASSSGLAGENEQYF.

The chain links TRBV7-2 to TRBJ1-4, with D possibly being TRBD1 (6 bases). Germline V lookup: CDR1 SGHTA, CDR2 FQGNSA. V lost 3 bases, J lost 8 bases, and 22 bases lay in between. The CDR3 sequence is 17 residues long. Here the CDR3 reads CASSLALPTGSREKLFF. The CDR3 bases are TGTGCCAGCAGCTTGGCCCTCCCGACAGGTTCGAGGGAAAAACTGTTTTTT.

This chain connects TRBV4-3 to TRBJ1-1; D is ambiguous. Trimming took off 5 bases at V and 3 bases at J, with 16 bases between the two ends. This CDR3 has 15 residues. CDR1 is LGHNA and CDR2 is YSLEER in the germline V gene. The CDR3 sequence: CASSLVPPEDTEAFF. DNA for the CDR3: TGCGCCAGCAGCTTGGTCCCCCCTGAGGACACTGAAGCTTTCTTT.

The chain recombines TRBV5-1 with TRBJ2-5, with D tentatively TRBD2 (5 bases). Germline assignment: CDR1 SGHRS and CDR2 YFSETQ. V was shortened by 0 bases and J by 4 bases, with 16 bases between the two germline ends. The CDR3 runs to 16 residues. The CDR3 reads CASSLAADLEGETQYF. As DNA, the CDR3 is TGCGCCAGCAGCTTGGCCGCGGACCTCGAGGGAGAGACCCAGTACTTC. Using reference TRBV5-1 and TRBJ2-5 for the parts outside the CDR3, the full variable domain is KAGVTQTPRYLIKTRGQQVTLSCSPISGHRSVSWYQQTPGQGLQFLFEYFSETQRNKGNFPGRFSGRQFSNSRSEMNVSTLELGDSALYLCASSLAADLEGETQYFGPGTRLLVL.

This clone was recorded only once. This rearrangement joins TRBV5-8 to TRBJ2-5; 9 positions match TRBD2. CDR3 length: 14 amino acids. With V trimmed by 2 bases and J by 4 bases, 3 bases remained unmatched. In germline, CDR1 is SGHTS, CDR2 YDEGEE. CDR3 loop: CASSLGLAPETQYF. The CDR3 nucleotides are TGTGCCAGCAGCTTAGGACTAGCGCCAGAGACCCAGTACTTC.

In DNA, the CDR3 is TGTGCCAGCAGCGCGGGACTAGCGGAGGGAGCCTACGAGCAGTACTTC. Its protein product is CASSAGLAEGAYEQYF. The chain carries TRBV9 and TRBJ2-7; 11 bases are a match to TRBD2. Germline V CDR1 and CDR2: SGDLS, YYNGEE. The CDR3 spans 16 residues. Trimming at V came to 3 bases and at J to 2 bases, leaving 7 bases not matched to a gene.

The V gene is TRBV29-1, the J gene TRBJ2-1, with 7 positions matching TRBD2. V shed 7 bases and J 0 bases; nucleotides not matched to a gene: 3. There are 13 residues in the CDR3. The germline CDR1 and CDR2 sequences are SQVTM and ANQGSEA. The CDR3 protein is CSAAGFSYNEQFF. CDR3 nucleotides: TGCAGCGCAGCGGGATTCTCCTACAATGAGCAGTTCTTC.

The chain combines TRBV13 with TRBJ2-3; TRBD1 might be the D (6 bases). With 2 bases removed from V and 2 bases from J, the gap between germline ends came to 11 bases. The CDR3 has 15 residues. In germline, CDR1 is PRHDT, CDR2 FYEKMQ (reference sequence). The CDR3 DNA is TGTGCCAGCAGCTTACCAGGGGATTTCACAGATACGCAGTATTTT. Encoded protein: CASSLPGDFTDTQYF.

This clone was observed a single time. The chain recombines TRBV7-9 with TRBJ2-2, with 9 bases identical to TRBD2. CDR1 and CDR2 (germline): SEHNR, FQNEAQ (reference sequence). There are 15 residues in the CDR3. The V segment lost 3 bases and the J segment 5 bases; nucleotides outside the gene matches: 4. Here the CDR3 DNA reads TGTGCCAGCAGCTTTGAGCGGGAGGCAACCGGGGAGCTGTTTTTT. Protein sequence: CASSFEREATGELFF.

This chain uses TRBV28 with TRBJ1-5, with 7 bases aligning to TRBD1. Germline V CDR1 and CDR2: MDHEN, SYDVKM. There are 13 residues in the CDR3. V was pared by 4 bases and J by 5 bases, with 2 bases of the junction left unmatched. The CDR3 coding sequence is TGTGCCAGCAGTTCAGGGGGTCATCAGCCCCAGCATTTT. It codes for CASSSGGHQPQHF.

CDR3 amino acids: CASSENRGIYEQYF. CDR3 in DNA: TGTGCCAGCAGTGAAAATCGCGGGATCTACGAGCAGTACTTC. V usage is TRBV2 and J usage is TRBJ2-7; a weak D match, TRBD2 (6 bases). CDR3 size: 14 residues. Trimming shortened V by 2 bases and J by 3 bases, and 11 bases separated the two germline ends. Germline assignment: CDR1 SNHLY and CDR2 FYNNEI.

The chain carries TRBV7-8 and TRBJ1-5; 7 bases agree with TRBD1. Trimming at V came to 5 bases and at J to 7 bases, leaving 14 bases not matched to a gene. Germline CDR1 and CDR2: SGHVS and FQNEAQ. The CDR3 consists of 16 residues. CDR3 sequence (DNA): TGTGCCAGCAGCCCCCACGGGACAGCTACAGGGCAGCCCCAGCATTTT. It encodes CASSPHGTATGQPQHF.

The chain couples TRBV9 to TRBJ1-3, with D hard to call. This CDR3 region has 16 residues. V shed 0 bases and J shed 0 bases, with 10 bases lying between them. Per germline, CDR1 SGDLS and CDR2 YYNGEE. CDR3 sequence (DNA): TGTGCCAGCAGCGTAGGAGGAACCCACTCTGGAAACACCATATATTTT. Translating gives CASSVGGTHSGNTIYF. Supplemented by reference TRBV9 and TRBJ1-3, the full variable domain reads DSGVTQTPKHLITATGQRVTLRCSPRSGDLSVYWYQQSLDQGLQFLIQYYNGEERAKGNILERFSAQQFPDLHSELNLSSLELGDSALYFCASSVGGTHSGNTIYFGEGSWLTVV.

This clone was seen just once. The rearrangement links TRBV7-2 to TRBJ2-5; the D gene is possibly TRBD2 (5 bases). Trimming removed 5 bases from V and 5 bases from J, with 9 bases in between. This CDR3 spans 12 amino acids. Germline lookup yields CDR1 SGHTA and CDR2 FQGNSA. CDR3 sequence: CASSPTIETQYF. The DNA for the CDR3 is TGTGCCAGCAGCCCGACTATCGAGACCCAGTACTTC. The full variable domain, rest sourced from reference TRBV7-2 and TRBJ2-5, is GAGVSQSPSNKVTEKGKDVELRCDPISGHTALYWYRQSLGQGLEFLIYFQGNSAPDKSGLPSDRFSAERTGGSVSTLTIQRTQQEDSAVYLCASSPTIETQYFGPGTRLLVL.

The V gene is TRBV4-1, the J gene TRBJ2-5, with 8 bases aligning to TRBD1. The DNA end is a closer match to TRBJ2-7, so the J assignment may be wrong. CDR3 length: 16 amino acids. Germline V gene data show CDR1 as MGHRA and CDR2 as YSYEKL. The CDR3: CASSQVAGTGAYEQYF. As DNA, the CDR3 is TGCGCCAGCAGCCAGGTGGCCGGGACAGGAGCCTACGAGCAGTACTTC.

CDR3 sequence: CASSRLAGNSYEQYF. The CDR3 DNA sequence: TGTGCCAGCAGCCGACTAGCGGGGAATTCCTACGAGCAGTACTTC. The V gene is TRBV5-6, the J gene TRBJ2-7, with 11 bases identical to TRBD2. This CDR3 has 15 residues. Trimming cost V 4 bases and J 1 base; bases outside gene matches: 4. Per the germline V gene, CDR1 is SGHDT and CDR2 is YYEEEE.

This rearrangement joins TRBV7-8 to TRBJ2-1; TRBD1 matches at 9 bases. Germline assignment: CDR1 SGHVS and CDR2 FQNEAQ. The CDR3 spans 14 residues. V trimming: 5 bases; J trimming: 8 bases; junction bases outside the gene matches: 7. CDR3 amino acids: CASSPITGGDEQFF. CDR3 DNA sequence: TGTGCCAGCAGCCCAATAACAGGGGGCGATGAGCAGTTCTTC.